This T cell receptor (beta chain) was sequenced in a study of Graves' ophthalmopathy and Graves' hyperthyroidism. Study information: Stable hyperthyroidism was defined by absence of ophthalmopathy within 18 months of follow-up.

Using RNA transcripts, the TCR beta CDR3 regions were amplified. First-round RT-PCR used HTBI primers; second-round multiplex PCR followed. TCRdb recomputed calls from the multiplex PCR reads with MiXCR, one row per CDR3 protein. The sample lists more than 1,000,000 distinct CDR3 sequences, 36% seen once, with around 10% in the top ten. This clonotype has more than one count but fewer than ten. The TCR comes from an adult man with Graves' hyperthyroidism. The sequenced sample consisted of peripheral blood or thyroid tissue (not recorded which).

This CDR3 reads CALTPGTGEQYF. As DNA, the CDR3 is TGTGCCCTCACTCCGGGAACGGGCGAGCAGTACTTC. The chain recombines TRBV11-2 with TRBJ2-7; a weak D match, TRBD2 (5 bases). Trimming left V 11 bases short and J 6 bases short, with 17 bases between. Germline CDR1 and CDR2: SGHAT and FQNNGV. CDR3 length equals 12 residues.